One sample yielded the 7 T cell receptor beta chains listed below, sequenced in a study of T cell responses to AZD1222 COVID-19 vaccine (dated by TCRdb to the early 2020s). Read against the paper, the sample's time point label means: baseline before first vaccination. Preparation of the library involved the immunoSEQ multiplex PCR assay. TCRdb carries this immuneACCESS record with in-frame sequences only. Its versions omit some clonotypes, under half of them owing to an unresolved V gene in the studies checked, with the rest unexplained. For this sample the table gives 250,000 or so clones, of which approximately 95% were detected only once. Jointly, the top ten make up about 0.5% of the sample. This sample comprised peripheral blood, obtained on day 0 of AZD1222 vaccination. The receptors derive from an adult in good health.

The V call is TRBV7-8, the J call TRBJ1-5; D remains ambiguous. V lost 6 bases to trimming and J lost 4 bases, with 13 bases between them. CDR1 is SGHVS and CDR2 is FQNEAQ in the germline V gene. The CDR3 is 14 amino acids. The CDR3 loop reads CASSFPGSNQPQHF. CDR3 nucleotides: TGTGCCAGCAGTTTCCCGGGTTCGAATCAGCCCCAGCATTTT.

The rearrangement uses TRBV15 and TRBJ1-2; D is possibly TRBD1 (5 bases). Per the germline V gene, CDR1 is LNHNV and CDR2 is YYDKDF (reference sequence). CDR3 length: 15 amino acids. Trimming pared 0 bases from V and 3 bases from J, leaving 11 bases between. This CDR3 is CATSREMLGDYGYTF. The DNA of the CDR3 is TGTGCCACCAGCAGAGAGATGCTAGGGGACTATGGCTACACCTTC.

Turning to this clone: The sample carries other DNA sequences with the same CDR3. The chain uses TRBV7-3 and TRBJ2-5, with D tentatively TRBD1 (6 bases). V lost 5 bases and J lost 1, with 8 bases in between. In germline, CDR1 is SGHTA, CDR2 FQGTGA. The CDR3 loop spans 13 amino acids. The CDR3 bases are TGTGCCAGCAGCAGGGGGTCCCAAGAGACCCAGTACTTC. Its translation is CASSRGSQETQYF.

The V gene is TRBV2, the J gene TRBJ1-1; 8 positions match TRBD1. Germline CDR1 is SNHLY and CDR2 is FYNNEI. J gave up 4 bases and V 6 bases, and 16 bases lay outside the gene matches. This CDR3 spans 17 amino acids. CDR3 sequence (DNA): TGTGCCAGCAGAGGTACAGGGGGTTTTAAGGATTCCACTGAAGCTTTCTTT. This encodes CASRGTGGFKDSTEAFF.

The chain joins TRBV2 to TRBJ1-2; possibly TRBD1 for D (5 bases). The CDR3 has 13 amino acids. The V gene's germline CDR1 is SNHLY and CDR2 FYNNEI. With 6 bases removed from V and 5 bases from J, the gap between germline ends came to 13 bases. In nucleotides, the CDR3 is TGTGCCAGCAGCCAGGGAGGATCGTATGGCTACACCTTC. Its protein is CASSQGGSYGYTF.

The chain combines TRBV28 with TRBJ2-2; maybe TRBD2 (7 bases). In germline, CDR1 is MDHEN, CDR2 SYDVKM. The V end was cut by 0 bases, the J end by 0 bases, with 14 bases between. The CDR3 contains 18 residues. CDR3 DNA: TGTGCCAGCAGTTTATGGGGGGGGCGGGCCACGAACACCGGGGAGCTGTTTTTT. Translating it yields CASSLWGGRATNTGELFF.

V usage is TRBV7-2 and J usage is TRBJ2-7; D is possibly TRBD2 (6 bases). From germline, CDR1 is SGHTA and CDR2 FQGNSA. This CDR3 region has 15 residues. Trimming stripped 1 base from V and 6 bases from J, with 16 bases between. Here the CDR3 reads CASSLDGSGGREQYF. In nucleotides, the CDR3 is TGTGCCAGCAGCTTAGACGGTAGCGGCGGGCGCGAGCAGTACTTC.